This is a list of T cell receptor beta chains from one sample in a study of OX40 agonist ivuxolimab in advanced cancers. Clones were sequenced by immunoSEQ multiplex PCR, and TCRdb holds only the in-frame ones, with some missing. The sample has roughly 32,000 clones, roughly 76% seen once. The specimen comprised CD4+ or CD8+ T cells sorted from blood, sampled in a trial of the OX40 agonist ivuxolimab. These receptors all stem from an adult with an advanced solid tumor such as melanoma, head and neck, liver or kidney cancer. CDR3s include the opening cysteine and the closing phenylalanine or tryptophan. The order of the fields is clone size, V gene, J gene, D gene, CDR3 protein, CDR3 DNA. The D gene is left open where the match is weak. Clone size is not always given. Where it is, it says once, few, many or a class for expanded clones.

few	TRBV28	TRBJ1-3	NA	CASSLYGGAEPGNTIYF	TGTGCCAGCAGTTTATATGGCGGAGCGGAGCCTGGAAACACCATATATTTT
NA	TRBV7-2	TRBJ1-2	TRBD1	CASSPGTGGSRGYTF	TGTGCCAGCAGCCCCGGGACAGGGGGCTCGAGGGGCTACACCTTC
NA	TRBV7-9	TRBJ2-7	NA	CASSYLEGGYEQYF	TGTGCCAGCAGCTATCTAGAGGGGGGATACGAGCAGTACTTC
NA	TRBV19	TRBJ2-1	NA	CASRIMDSASYNEQFF	TGTGCCAGTAGGATCATGGACAGTGCCTCCTACAATGAGCAGTTCTTC
NA	TRBV5-6	TRBJ2-3	NA	CASSDIDTQYF	TGTGCCAGCAGCGACATAGATACGCAGTATTTT
NA	TRBV4-1	TRBJ2-7	NA	CASSQDGQSSYEQYF	TGCGCCAGCAGCCAAGATGGACAGAGCTCCTACGAGCAGTACTTC
NA	TRBV28	TRBJ1-6	TRBD1	CASRPGQGFASPLHF	TGTGCCAGCCGACCGGGACAGGGGTTCGCCTCACCCCTCCACTTT
NA	TRBV28	TRBJ1-5	TRBD1	CASSQGGPGQPQHF	TGTGCCAGCAGCCAGGGGGGTCCTGGTCAGCCCCAGCATTTT
NA	TRBV28	TRBJ1-6	TRBD1	CASRGQGDSPLHF	TGTGCCAGCAGAGGACAGGGAGATTCACCCCTCCACTTT
NA	TRBV13	TRBJ1-2	NA	CASSSGGGGYGYTF	TGTGCCAGCAGCTCCGGGGGGGGCGGCTATGGCTACACCTTC
NA	TRBV6-4	TRBJ1-5	NA	CASSDEGGKGPQHF	TGTGCCAGCAGTGACGAAGGGGGAAAAGGGCCCCAGCATTTT
NA	TRBV11-3	TRBJ1-4	NA	CASSLDLLSTNEKLFF	TGTGCCAGCAGCTTAGATCTTTTGTCAACTAATGAAAAACTGTTTTTT
few	TRBV6-1	TRBJ1-5	NA	CASSEIGTDNQPQHF	TGTGCCAGCAGTGAAATTGGAACGGATAATCAGCCCCAGCATTTT
NA	TRBV6-5	TRBJ1-5	NA	CASSYSPFGQPQHF	TGTGCCAGCAGTTACTCGCCATTCGGTCAGCCCCAGCATTTT
NA	TRBV29-1	TRBJ2-5	NA	CSVYTGSQETQYF	TGCAGCGTTTACACAGGATCCCAAGAGACCCAGTACTTC
NA	TRBV5-1	TRBJ2-3	NA	CASSDAGSTDTQYF	TGCGCCAGCAGCGATGCAGGGAGCACAGATACGCAGTATTTT
NA	TRBV30	TRBJ1-4	NA	CAWSVSLVRGSEKLFF	TGTGCCTGGAGTGTAAGTTTAGTCAGGGGATCTGAAAAACTGTTTTTT
NA	TRBV6-6	TRBJ1-2	NA	CASEGGGGLGYTF	TGTGCCAGCGAAGGGGGGGGCGGTCTTGGCTACACCTTC
NA	TRBV4-3	TRBJ2-7	NA	CASSQEGTEPAYEQYF	TGCGCCAGCAGCCAAGAGGGAACGGAACCGGCCTACGAGCAGTACTTC
NA	TRBV23-1	TRBJ1-2	TRBD1	CASSPPGGIYGYTF	TGCGCCAGCAGTCCTCCAGGGGGAATATATGGCTACACCTTC
NA	TRBV5-1	TRBJ1-1	NA	CASSQGGGRTEAFF	TGCGCCAGCAGCCAAGGAGGTGGTCGCACTGAAGCTTTCTTT
NA	TRBV7-3	TRBJ2-3	TRBD1	CASSPKWAGGAPDTQYF	TGTGCCAGCAGCCCTAAGTGGGCAGGGGGCGCGCCAGATACGCAGTATTTT